Shown below are 30 T cell receptor beta chains from a single sample sequenced in a study of T cell responses to AZD1222 COVID-19 vaccine. Measured with immunoSEQ multiplex PCR; TCRdb has only the in-frame clones, and not every one. This table has fewer than 85,000 clones, 88% appearing once. The source was peripheral blood, collected 28 days after the second dose of the MenACWY control vaccine. The receptors originated from an adult who received the MenACWY meningococcal vaccine as a control.

The chain uses TRBV5-5 and TRBJ2-5; 9 bases match TRBD1. Trimming took 4 bases from V and 1 from J; bases not matched to a gene: 2. Germline V gene data show CDR1 as SGHKS and CDR2 as YYEKEE (reference sequence). This CDR3 has 14 residues. The chain's CDR3 is CASSKTGGQETQYF. CDR3 DNA sequence: TGTGCCAGCAGCAAGACAGGGGGCCAAGAGACCCAGTACTTC.

The V and J genes are TRBV7-2 and TRBJ2-7; TRBD2 matches 7 bases. Trimming at V came to 5 bases and at J to 7 bases, leaving 5 bases not matched to a gene. This CDR3 has 12 amino acids. Germline CDR1 and CDR2: SGHTA and FQGNSA. CDR3 nucleotide sequence: TGTGCCAGCAGCCCCCGCGGGGGTGAGCAGTACTTC. Translated: CASSPRGGEQYF.

This sequence joins TRBV5-1 and TRBJ2-2; no definite D call. V was pared by 0 bases and J by 7 bases, with 16 bases between. Germline V gene sequence: CDR1 SGHRS, CDR2 YFSETQ. The CDR3 is 16 amino acids. The CDR3 DNA follows: TGCGCCAGCAGCTTGGCCGAACCAGGATTCCTCGGGGAGCTGTTTTTT. It yields the protein CASSLAEPGFLGELFF.

The chain is built from TRBV3-1 (or the pseudogene TRBV3-2) and TRBJ2-7; the D gene is possibly TRBD1 (6 bases). V was pared by 0 bases and J by 4 bases, with 10 bases between. Per germline, CDR1 LGHDT and CDR2 YNNKEL (reference sequence). The CDR3 is 14 residues long. The CDR3 reads CASSQEDRLYEQYF. The CDR3 DNA follows: TGTGCCAGCAGCCAAGAGGACAGACTTTACGAGCAGTACTTC.

The rearrangement uses TRBV28 and TRBJ1-1; 7 positions agree with TRBD1. Germline V gene data show CDR1 as MDHEN and CDR2 as SYDVKM. CDR3 length equals 16 residues. Germline trimming cut 3 bases from V and 0 bases from J; bases unmatched to any gene: 7. CDR3 protein: CASSFPRTGVNTEAFF. CDR3 bases: TGTGCCAGCAGTTTCCCAAGAACAGGGGTGAACACTGAAGCTTTCTTT.

V is TRBV6-2 or TRBV6-3 and J is TRBJ2-7; 8 bases fit TRBD1. This CDR3 has 14 residues. After removal of 6 bases from V and 6 bases from J, the junction contained 10 bases not matched to a gene. CDR1 and CDR2 from the germline V gene are MNHEY and SVGEGT. CDR3 nucleotides: TGTGCCAGCAGCCTACAGGGGGGAGTAAGCGAGCAGTACTTC. This encodes CASSLQGGVSEQYF.

The chain uses TRBV6-5 and TRBJ1-4; 9 bases map to TRBD1. The V and J ends lost 0 bases and 6 bases, in that order; junction bases with no gene match: 2. Germline V gene lookup returns CDR1 MNHEY and CDR2 SVGAGI. The CDR3 is 15 amino acids. The CDR3 DNA reads as TGTGCCAGCAGTTACTCACACAGGGGGCATGAAAAACTGTTTTTT. It encodes CASSYSHRGHEKLFF.

J is TRBJ2-7 and V is TRBV18; D is perhaps TRBD1 (5 bases). Trimming shortened V by 2 bases and J by 0 bases, and 8 bases separated the two germline ends. CDR3 length equals 14 residues. The germline V gene encodes CDR1 KGHSH and CDR2 LQKENI. CDR3 residues: CASSPSDNSYEQYF. The CDR3 bases are TGTGCCAGCTCACCATCGGACAACTCCTACGAGCAGTACTTC. The full variable domain, in which reference TRBV18 and TRBJ2-7 provide the parts outside the CDR3, is NAGVMQNPRHLVRRRGQEARLRCSPMKGHSHVYWYRQLPEEGLKFMVYLQKENIIDESGMPKERFSAEFPKEGPSILRIQQVVRGDSAAYFCASSPSDNSYEQYFGPGTRLTVT.

The table lists this clone with a count of one. V usage is TRBV7-9 and J usage is TRBJ2-1; no definite D call. This CDR3 spans 17 amino acids. V was clipped by 1 base and J by 8 bases, with 21 bases between them. Germline CDR1 SEHNR, CDR2 FQNEAQ (reference sequence). In DNA form, the CDR3 reads TGTGCCAGCAGCTTAGATCCGCGATCTGTTCTAATCGATGAGCAGTTCTTC. It specifies CASSLDPRSVLIDEQFF.

The chain has TRBV5-5 and TRBJ1-5; 12 positions agree with TRBD1. The CDR3 is 16 residues long. Trimming at V came to 4 bases and at J to 9 bases, leaving 11 bases not matched to a gene. Germline V lookup: CDR1 SGHKS, CDR2 YYEKEE (reference sequence). For the CDR3, the DNA is TGTGCCAGCAGCGCGGGACAGGGGGCGTGGGGGCGGCCCCAGCATTTT. Protein: CASSAGQGAWGRPQHF.

This chain connects TRBV7-2 to TRBJ2-1; possible D gene TRBD2, 5 bases. V lost 5 bases to trimming and J lost 0 bases, with 11 bases between them. In germline, CDR1 is SGHTA, CDR2 FQGNSA. The length of the CDR3 is 15 residues. The CDR3 DNA follows: TGTGCCAGCAGCGAACGGGGAGTCTCCTACAATGAGCAGTTCTTC. Translated: CASSERGVSYNEQFF.

The chain recombines TRBV19 with TRBJ2-3, with D maybe TRBD2 (5 bases). V was pared by 6 bases and J by 0 bases, with 13 bases between. The CDR3 totals 15 residues. CDR1 and CDR2 (germline): LNHDA, SQIVND (reference sequence). DNA of the CDR3: TGTGCCAGTAGACACCCTGGGGAGAGCACAGATACGCAGTATTTT. It is translated as CASRHPGESTDTQYF.

V is TRBV5-4 and J is TRBJ2-1; TRBD1 is a possible D gene (6 bases). Trimming left V 4 bases short and J 4 bases short, with 15 bases between. Germline V gene data show CDR1 as SGHNT and CDR2 as YYREEE (reference sequence). CDR3 length equals 15 residues. In nucleotides, the CDR3 is TGTGCCAGCAGCCTTACAGGGAAACTGTACAATGAGCAGTTCTTC. It yields the protein CASSLTGKLYNEQFF.

The J gene is TRBJ2-6, the V gene TRBV25-1; D is uncertain. Germline-derived CDR1 and CDR2 are MGHDK and SYGVNS. The CDR3 spans 16 residues. The germline V and J ends were trimmed by 3 bases and 0 bases, with 9 bases remaining between them. The CDR3: CASSEQRDSGANVLTF. CDR3 bases: TGTGCCAGCAGTGAGCAAAGGGACTCTGGGGCCAACGTCCTGACTTTC.

The gene calls are TRBV7-9 and TRBJ2-5, with D hard to call. Per the germline V gene, CDR1 is SEHNR and CDR2 is FQNEAQ (reference sequence). The CDR3 is 12 residues long. V was shortened by 5 bases and J by 4 bases, with 8 bases between the two germline ends. For the CDR3, the DNA is TGTGCCAGCAGCCCGGACGGAGAGACCCAGTACTTC. Amino acids: CASSPDGETQYF. The entire variable domain, with the rest obtained from reference TRBV7-9 and TRBJ2-5, is as follows: DTGVSQNPRHKITKRGQNVTFRCDPISEHNRLYWYRQTLGQGPEFLTYFQNEAQLEKSRLLSDRFSAERPKGSFSTLEIQRTEQGDSAMYLCASSPDGETQYFGPGTRLLVL.

This sequence joins TRBV14 and TRBJ1-1; 7 bases are shared with TRBD1. V gave up 0 bases and J gave up 1 base; unmatched junction bases: 11. This CDR3 has 18 residues. Germline lookup yields CDR1 SGHDN and CDR2 FVKESK. The CDR3 nucleotides are TGTGCCAGCAGCCAAGAGGGACGCACACAGGGGAGGAACACTGAAGCTTTCTTT. It specifies CASSQEGRTQGRNTEAFF.

The gene calls are TRBV10-1 and TRBJ2-5, with D perhaps matching TRBD1 (5 bases). The germline V gene has CDR1 WNHNN and CDR2 SYGVQD (reference sequence). The ends were cut back, 3 bases at V and 4 bases at J, with 24 bases in the middle. The CDR3 has 18 residues. The CDR3 sequence: CASSERVKLGRDRETQYF. CDR3 bases: TGCGCCAGCAGTGAAAGGGTTAAATTAGGCAGGGATCGAGAGACCCAGTACTTC.

CDR3 loop: CASSLGVTYYNEQFF. Here the CDR3 DNA reads TGTGCCAGCAGCTTAGGAGTAACTTATTACAATGAGCAGTTCTTC. The chain combines TRBV7-2 with TRBJ2-1; D is undetermined. CDR1 and CDR2 (germline): SGHTA, FQGNSA. Trimming left V 1 base short and J 4 bases short, with 11 bases between. CDR3 length equals 15 residues.

The chain employs TRBV9 and TRBJ2-7; 11 bases are shared with TRBD1. J lost 3 bases, V lost 3 bases, and 2 bases had no gene match. Per germline, CDR1 SGDLS and CDR2 YYNGEE. CDR3 length: 14 amino acids. CDR3 protein: CASSAGTGGYEQYF. The DNA of the CDR3 is TGTGCCAGCAGCGCCGGGACAGGGGGCTACGAGCAGTACTTC. The entire variable domain, with the rest obtained from reference TRBV9 and TRBJ2-7, is as follows: DSGVTQTPKHLITATGQRVTLRCSPRSGDLSVYWYQQSLDQGLQFLIQYYNGEERAKGNILERFSAQQFPDLHSELNLSSLELGDSALYFCASSAGTGGYEQYFGPGTRLTVT.

The V gene is TRBV5-1, the J gene TRBJ2-7, with D perhaps TRBD1 (5 bases). V was shortened by 4 bases and J by 6 bases, with 14 bases between the two germline ends. The CDR3 spans 13 residues. CDR1 and CDR2 (germline): SGHRS, YFSETQ. The CDR3 reads CASSPDIEREQYF. CDR3 bases: TGCGCCAGCAGCCCGGACATTGAACGCGAGCAGTACTTC. The full variable domain, in which reference TRBV5-1 and TRBJ2-7 provide the parts outside the CDR3, is KAGVTQTPRYLIKTRGQQVTLSCSPISGHRSVSWYQQTPGQGLQFLFEYFSETQRNKGNFPGRFSGRQFSNSRSEMNVSTLELGDSALYLCASSPDIEREQYFGPGTRLTVT.

The chain couples TRBV7-2 to TRBJ2-3, with 11 nucleotides matching TRBD2. This CDR3 is built from 15 residues. CDR1 is SGHTA and CDR2 is FQGNSA in the germline V gene. With V trimmed by 5 bases and J by 5 bases, 6 bases remained unmatched. The CDR3 DNA is TGTGCCAGCAGCCCCCGGACTAGCGGGTTAGATACGCAGTATTTT. The encoded protein is CASSPRTSGLDTQYF.

The J gene is TRBJ1-5, the V gene TRBV5-5, with D unresolved. V dropped 0 bases and J dropped 0 bases, with 4 bases sitting between them. Germline CDR1 reads SGHKS; CDR2 reads YYEKEE (reference sequence). The length of the CDR3 is 14 residues. CDR3 sequence (DNA): TGTGCCAGCAGCTTGGTCTATAGCAATCAGCCCCAGCATTTT. The encoded protein is CASSLVYSNQPQHF.

The V and J genes are TRBV30 and TRBJ2-1; a weak D match, TRBD1 (6 bases). Germline-derived CDR1 and CDR2 are GTSNPN and SVGIG (reference sequence). Trimming stripped 4 bases from V and 11 bases from J, with 12 bases between. The CDR3 has 11 residues. CDR3 region: CAWKGDNQQFF. As DNA, the CDR3 is TGTGCCTGGAAGGGGGACAACCAGCAGTTCTTC.

This CDR3 reads CASGLGLEQFF. The DNA for the CDR3 is TGTGCTAGTGGCCTGGGGCTTGAGCAGTTCTTC. V and J are TRBV12-5 and TRBJ2-1; a possible D gene is TRBD1 (5 bases). Germline CDR1 reads LGHNT; CDR2 reads FRNRAP. The V gene lost 6 bases and the J gene lost 9 bases, with 9 bases spanning the gap. The CDR3 contains 11 residues.

The V gene is TRBV5-1, the J gene TRBJ1-2; TRBD1 might be the D (5 bases). CDR1 and CDR2 (germline): SGHRS, YFSETQ. The CDR3 is 13 residues long. V lost 0 bases and J lost 7, with 10 bases in between. The CDR3 here is CASSLDRGVGYTF. For the CDR3, the DNA is TGCGCCAGCAGCTTGGATCGGGGGGTTGGCTACACCTTC.

The rearrangement uses TRBV29-1 and TRBJ2-1, with D tentatively TRBD1 or TRBD2 (6 bases each). V was trimmed by 6 bases and J by 8 bases, leaving 17 bases between them. There are 13 residues in the CDR3. Germline CDR1 reads SQVTM; CDR2 reads ANQGSEA. CDR3: CSVAKGGGHEQFF. The CDR3 DNA reads as TGCAGCGTGGCTAAGGGGGGCGGGCATGAGCAGTTCTTC.

CDR3 region: CASSSPGAAPGANVLTF. The CDR3, as DNA: TGTGCCAGCAGTTCCCCAGGGGCGGCCCCTGGGGCCAACGTCCTGACTTTC. This chain links TRBV28 with TRBJ2-6, with a possible D match to TRBD1 (6 bases). Germline lookup yields CDR1 MDHEN and CDR2 SYDVKM. The germline V and J ends were trimmed by 4 bases and 2 bases, with 15 bases remaining between them. The length of the CDR3 is 17 residues. Complete variable domain (other parts from reference TRBV28 and TRBJ2-6): DVKVTQSSRYLVKRTGEKVFLECVQDMDHENMFWYRQDPGLGLRLIYFSYDVKMKEKGDIPEGYSVSREKKERFSLILESASTNQTSMYLCASSSPGAAPGANVLTFGAGSRLTVL.

This chain joins TRBV7-2 and TRBJ1-3, with no clear D. V lost 1 base to trimming and J lost 0 bases, with 7 bases between them. Germline V gene lookup returns CDR1 SGHTA and CDR2 FQGNSA. CDR3 size: 15 residues. As DNA, the CDR3 is TGTGCCAGCAGCTTAGACGGGAACTCTGGAAACACCATATATTTT. Amino acid sequence: CASSLDGNSGNTIYF.

V and J are TRBV12-3 or TRBV12-4 and TRBJ1-6; unclear D gene. This CDR3 spans 12 amino acids. V shed 6 bases and J shed 13 bases, with 13 bases lying between them. The CDR3 here is CASSQTGPPLHF. CDR3 bases: TGTGCCAGCAGCCAAACTGGACCGCCCCTCCACTTT.

CDR3 sequence reads: CASSRQGDYGYTF. The CDR3, as DNA: TGTGCCAGCAGTCGACAGGGTGACTATGGCTACACCTTC. V is TRBV6-5 and J is TRBJ1-2, with TRBD1 matching 7 bases. Trimming at V came to 5 bases and at J to 3 bases, leaving 3 bases not matched to a gene. The CDR3 runs to 13 residues. The germline V gene has CDR1 MNHEY and CDR2 SVGAGI.